This T cell receptor beta chain is drawn from a study of cytomegalovirus exposure and HLA in healthy donors. Whole-study results and caveats: Prior analysis indicated that the majority of TCR beta V segments exhibited productivity approximately 87% or approximately 30% of the time. The study labeled 180 or so TCR beta chains cytomegalovirus-associated.

This clone was found many times. What it binds is not known. This CDR3 is built from 13 residues. The V gene lost 5 bases and the J gene lost 1 base, with 5 bases spanning the gap. Germline-derived CDR1 and CDR2 are SEHNR and FQNEAQ (reference sequence). Researchers ran the PCR with 60 Vbeta and 13 Jbeta primers. The table came from immunoSEQ multiplex PCR; TCRdb's copy has only in-frame clones and leaves some out. This table holds around 200,000 clones, approximately 86% found once. V gene TRBV7-9 combines with J gene TRBJ2-2; no clear D gene. The receptor's source is a woman in her twenties or thirties in good health and CMV-seronegative. The source material was PBMCs. The CDR3 region is CASSTVNTGELFF. The CDR3 nucleotides are TGTGCCAGCAGCACAGTGAACACCGGGGAGCTGTTTTTT.